This is a list of T cell receptor beta chains from one sample in a study of spatial heterogeneity in lung cancer. One entry per CDR3 protein results from TCRdb running MiXCR on the 5' RACE reads. This sample yields roughly 930 distinct CDR3 sequences, of which around 70% are seen a single time; 25% to 30% belongs to the top ten. This sample comprised lung tumor tissue, obtained at surgery. Receptors originate from a male donor with early-stage non-small cell lung cancer. The CDR3 runs from the conserved cysteine through the conserved F or W. The order of the fields is J gene, V gene, CDR3 protein.

j_gene: TRBJ1-4; v_gene: TRBV5-5; CDR3aa: CASRPDSNEKLFF
j_gene: TRBJ2-7; v_gene: TRBV6-2/TRBV6-3; CDR3aa: CASREGLAGGYEQYF
j_gene: TRBJ2-1; v_gene: TRBV5-5; CDR3aa: CASSLLLENEQFF
j_gene: TRBJ1-2; v_gene: TRBV6-2/TRBV6-3; CDR3aa: CASRLILRSGYTF
j_gene: TRBJ1-5; v_gene: TRBV6-5; CDR3aa: CASALDRPPQPQHF
j_gene: TRBJ1-2; v_gene: TRBV7-9; CDR3aa: CATFRALRYGYTF
j_gene: TRBJ2-5; v_gene: TRBV7-2; CDR3aa: CASSLTAGKETQYF
j_gene: TRBJ2-7; v_gene: TRBV7-2; CDR3aa: CASSPAPSGWDEQYF
j_gene: TRBJ2-3; v_gene: TRBV2; CDR3aa: CASSEGLVVTDTQYF
j_gene: TRBJ2-5; v_gene: TRBV18; CDR3aa: CASSARVGDAGQETQYF
j_gene: TRBJ2-5; v_gene: TRBV21-1; CDR3aa: CASSKAIPESMGGGTPNETQYF
j_gene: TRBJ2-5; v_gene: TRBV12-3/TRBV12-4; CDR3aa: CTSILGTQETQYF
j_gene: TRBJ2-3; v_gene: TRBV27; CDR3aa: CASSLSQGLAGGFGTDTQYF
j_gene: TRBJ2-3; v_gene: TRBV11-2; CDR3aa: CASSSLVVDTQYF
j_gene: TRBJ2-1; v_gene: TRBV12-3/TRBV12-4; CDR3aa: CASTDNTRLNEQFF
j_gene: TRBJ1-4; v_gene: TRBV7-6; CDR3aa: CASSSMTGPNEKLFF
j_gene: TRBJ1-1; v_gene: TRBV10-3; CDR3aa: CALGTGANTEAFF
j_gene: TRBJ2-6; v_gene: TRBV4-2; CDR3aa: CASSQEGSAGANVLTF
j_gene: TRBJ2-7; v_gene: TRBV20-1; CDR3aa: CSAGNYEQYF
j_gene: TRBJ2-1; v_gene: TRBV4-1; CDR3aa: CASSQEFLAGYNEQFF
j_gene: TRBJ2-2; v_gene: TRBV20-1; CDR3aa: CSARATLASTGELFF
j_gene: TRBJ2-7; v_gene: TRBV3-2; CDR3aa: CASSQDRRERTYEQYF
j_gene: TRBJ2-1; v_gene: TRBV7-8; CDR3aa: CATWSGSAYNEQFF
j_gene: TRBJ2-3; v_gene: TRBV7-9; CDR3aa: CASSLGTSGRPQDTQYF
j_gene: TRBJ2-1; v_gene: TRBV12-3/TRBV12-4; CDR3aa: CASTDPLAANEQFF
j_gene: TRBJ2-5; v_gene: TRBV6-6; CDR3aa: CASSRQGKTQYF
j_gene: TRBJ1-2; v_gene: TRBV6-2/TRBV6-3; CDR3aa: CASKGPSQGDYYGYTF
j_gene: TRBJ2-5; v_gene: TRBV7-9; CDR3aa: CASSELTGQLGQETQYF
j_gene: TRBJ2-1; v_gene: TRBV12-3/TRBV12-4; CDR3aa: CASSLAGRDNEQFF
j_gene: TRBJ1-5; v_gene: TRBV4-3; CDR3aa: CASSRQDGPNQPQHF
j_gene: TRBJ2-7; v_gene: TRBV14; CDR3aa: CASGETSYEQYF
j_gene: TRBJ2-2; v_gene: TRBV2; CDR3aa: CASSRAGSTGELFF
j_gene: TRBJ1-5; v_gene: TRBV10-1; CDR3aa: CASSDSSENQPQHF
j_gene: TRBJ2-5; v_gene: TRBV11-3; CDR3aa: CASSFGAGGETQYF
j_gene: TRBJ2-7; v_gene: TRBV18; CDR3aa: CASSPGGHEQYF
j_gene: TRBJ2-5; v_gene: TRBV4-1; CDR3aa: CASSHELRDSQTQYF
j_gene: TRBJ1-4; v_gene: TRBV11-3; CDR3aa: CASSLPRAPQEKLFF
j_gene: TRBJ2-7; v_gene: TRBV11-2; CDR3aa: CASRPLRARHGEQYF